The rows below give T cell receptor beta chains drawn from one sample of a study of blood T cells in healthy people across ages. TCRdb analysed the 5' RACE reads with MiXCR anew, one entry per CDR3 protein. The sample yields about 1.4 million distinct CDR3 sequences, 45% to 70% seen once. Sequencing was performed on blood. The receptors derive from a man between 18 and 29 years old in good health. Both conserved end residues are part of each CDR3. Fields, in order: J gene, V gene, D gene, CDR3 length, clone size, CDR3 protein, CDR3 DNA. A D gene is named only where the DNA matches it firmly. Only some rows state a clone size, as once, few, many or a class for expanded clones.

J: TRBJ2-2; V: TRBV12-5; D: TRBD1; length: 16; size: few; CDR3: CASGPAGTGRTGELFF; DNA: TGTGCTAGTGGACCCGCCGGGACAGGGAGGACCGGGGAGCTGTTTTTT
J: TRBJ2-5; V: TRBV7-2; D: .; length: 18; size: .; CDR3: CASSPHPRATPSGETQYF; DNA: TGTGCCAGCAGCCCTCACCCTCGGGCTACGCCCTCCGGAGAGACCCAGTACTTC
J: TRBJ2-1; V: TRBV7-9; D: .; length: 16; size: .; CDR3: CASSSRPLSSYNEQFF; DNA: TGTGCCAGCAGCTCCCGCCCCCTTAGCTCCTACAATGAGCAGTTCTTC
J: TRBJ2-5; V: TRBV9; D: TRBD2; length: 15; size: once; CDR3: CASSPQGAGDTRQYF; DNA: TGTGCCAGCAGCCCGCAAGGAGCGGGGGATACTCGGCAGTACTTC
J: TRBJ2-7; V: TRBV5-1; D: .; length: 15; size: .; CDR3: CASSWGDRIRYEQYF; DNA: TGCGCCAGCAGCTGGGGGGACAGAATCCGGTACGAGCAGTACTTC
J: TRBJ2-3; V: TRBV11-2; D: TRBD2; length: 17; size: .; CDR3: CASSTGLAVTSTDTQYF; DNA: TGTGCCAGCAGCACGGGACTAGCGGTTACTAGCACAGATACGCAGTATTTT
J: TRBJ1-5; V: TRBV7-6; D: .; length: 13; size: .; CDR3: CASSLGSPQPQHF; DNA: TGTGCCAGCAGCTTGGGATCCCCTCAGCCCCAGCATTTT
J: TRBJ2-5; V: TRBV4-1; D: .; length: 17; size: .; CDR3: CASSHPPAGGTQETQYF; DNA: TGCGCCAGCAGCCATCCACCCGCCGGGGGAACCCAAGAGACCCAGTACTTC
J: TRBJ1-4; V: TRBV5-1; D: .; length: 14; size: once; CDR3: CASSLGQSVEKLFF; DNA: TGCGCCAGCAGCTTGGGACAGTCGGTCGAAAAACTGTTTTTT
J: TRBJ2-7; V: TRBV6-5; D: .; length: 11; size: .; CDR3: CASSYGFEQYF; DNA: TGTGCCAGCAGTTATGGATTTGAGCAGTACTTC
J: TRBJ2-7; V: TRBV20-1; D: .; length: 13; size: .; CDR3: CSARAQGGDEQYF; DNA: TGCAGTGCTAGAGCACAGGGTGGGGACGAGCAGTACTTC
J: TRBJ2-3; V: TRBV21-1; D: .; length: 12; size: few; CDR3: CASSKTTDTQYF; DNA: TGTGCCAGCAGCAAAACCACAGATACGCAGTATTTT
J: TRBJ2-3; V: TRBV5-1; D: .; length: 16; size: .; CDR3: CASSSDATRCTDMQYF; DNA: TGCGCCAGCAGCTCGGACGCGACCCGTTGCACAGATATGCAGTATTTT
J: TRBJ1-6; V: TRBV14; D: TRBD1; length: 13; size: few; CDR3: CASRDRGSSPLHF; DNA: TGTGCCAGCAGGGACAGGGGTAGTTCACCCCTCCACTTT
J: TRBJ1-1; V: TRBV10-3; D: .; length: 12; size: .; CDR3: CARRTGNTEAFF; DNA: TGTGCCAGAAGAACAGGGAACACTGAAGCTTTCTTT
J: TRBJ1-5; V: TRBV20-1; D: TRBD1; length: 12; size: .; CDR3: CSARTGLGPQHF; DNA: TGCAGTGCCCGGACAGGGCTTGGGCCCCAGCATTTT
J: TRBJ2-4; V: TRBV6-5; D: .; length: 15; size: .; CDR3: CASSSQTGKLGIQYF; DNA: TGTGCCAGCAGTTCCCAGACAGGCAAGTTAGGCATTCAGTACTTC
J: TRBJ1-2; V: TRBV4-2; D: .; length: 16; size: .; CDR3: CASSQDKVDYWYGYTF; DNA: TGTGCCAGCAGCCAAGATAAGGTGGACTATTGGTATGGCTACACCTTC
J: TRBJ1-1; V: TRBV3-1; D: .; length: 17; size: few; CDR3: CASSRGDGATLNTEAFF; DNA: TGTGCCAGCAGTCGGGGGGACGGAGCAACCCTGAACACTGAAGCTTTCTTT
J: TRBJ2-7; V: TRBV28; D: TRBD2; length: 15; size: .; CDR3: CASSSVLAGGYEQYF; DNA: TGTGCCAGCAGTTCGGTACTAGCGGGAGGGTACGAGCAGTACTTC
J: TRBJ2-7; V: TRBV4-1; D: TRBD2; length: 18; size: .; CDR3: CASSQVVAAGGPPYEQYF; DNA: TGCGCCAGCAGCCAGGTAGTCGCAGCGGGAGGGCCCCCATACGAGCAGTACTTC
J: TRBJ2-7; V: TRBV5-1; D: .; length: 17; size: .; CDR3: CASSPDGPPSNPYEQYF; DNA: TGCGCCAGCAGCCCGGACGGGCCCCCTTCCAACCCCTACGAGCAGTACTTC
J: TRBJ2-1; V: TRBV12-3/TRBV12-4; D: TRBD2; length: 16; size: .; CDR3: CASSYPGLAGVNEQFF; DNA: TGTGCCAGCAGCTACCCTGGACTAGCGGGAGTCAATGAGCAGTTCTTC
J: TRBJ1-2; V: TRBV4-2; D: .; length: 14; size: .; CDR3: CASSQVGGVDGYTF; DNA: TGTGCCAGCAGCCAAGTCGGGGGGGTTGATGGCTACACCTTC
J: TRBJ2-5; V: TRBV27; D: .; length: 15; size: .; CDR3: CASRPGTSPQETQYF; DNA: TGTGCCAGCAGACCCGGGACAAGTCCTCAAGAGACCCAGTACTTC
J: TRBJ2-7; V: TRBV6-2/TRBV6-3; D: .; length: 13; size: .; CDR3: CASSYRSGDEQYF; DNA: TGTGCCAGCAGTTACCGTTCGGGGGACGAGCAGTACTTC
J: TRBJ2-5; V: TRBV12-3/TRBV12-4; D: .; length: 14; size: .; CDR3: CASSLIGLAETQYF; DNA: TGTGCCAGCAGTTTAATCGGCCTCGCGGAGACCCAGTACTTC
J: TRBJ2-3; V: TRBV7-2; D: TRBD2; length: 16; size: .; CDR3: CASSSTSGRVVDTQYF; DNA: TGTGCCAGCAGCTCGACTAGCGGGAGGGTGGTAGATACGCAGTATTTT
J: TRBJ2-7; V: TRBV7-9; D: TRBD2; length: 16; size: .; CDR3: CASSTGTSRASYEQYF; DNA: TGTGCCAGCAGCACCGGGACTAGCAGGGCTTCCTACGAGCAGTACTTC
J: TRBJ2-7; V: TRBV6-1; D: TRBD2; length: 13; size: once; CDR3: CASVSGTYNEQYF; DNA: TGTGCCAGCGTGAGCGGGACTTACAATGAGCAGTACTTC
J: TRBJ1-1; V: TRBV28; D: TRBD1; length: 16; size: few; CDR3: CASTSMTGEMDTEAFF; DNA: TGTGCCAGCACCTCAATGACAGGGGAAATGGACACTGAAGCTTTCTTT
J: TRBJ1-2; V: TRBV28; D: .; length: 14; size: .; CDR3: CASSSTGQGPGYTF; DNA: TGTGCCAGCAGTTCCACGGGGCAGGGACCAGGCTACACCTTC
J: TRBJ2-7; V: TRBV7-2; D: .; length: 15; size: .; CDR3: CASSPTGTFPYEQYF; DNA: TGTGCCAGCAGCCCCACCGGGACTTTTCCCTACGAGCAGTACTTC
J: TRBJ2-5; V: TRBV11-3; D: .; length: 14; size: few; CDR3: CASSQTGARETQYF; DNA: TGTGCCAGCAGCCAAACAGGGGCGCGGGAGACTCAGTACTTC
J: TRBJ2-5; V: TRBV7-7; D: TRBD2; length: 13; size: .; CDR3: CASSGGKGETQYF; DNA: TGTGCTAGCAGCGGGGGGAAAGGAGAGACCCAGTACTTC
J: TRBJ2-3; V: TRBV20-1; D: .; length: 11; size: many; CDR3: CSAKQGLPQYF; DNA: TGCAGTGCCAAACAAGGACTACCGCAGTATTTT
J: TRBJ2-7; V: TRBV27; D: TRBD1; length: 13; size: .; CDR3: CARLMDRAYEQYF; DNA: TGTGCCAGGCTTATGGACAGGGCCTACGAGCAGTACTTC
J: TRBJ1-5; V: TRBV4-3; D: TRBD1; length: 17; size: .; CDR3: CASSQDYRQGLHQPQHF; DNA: TGCGCCAGCAGCCAAGATTACAGACAGGGCCTCCATCAGCCCCAGCATTTT
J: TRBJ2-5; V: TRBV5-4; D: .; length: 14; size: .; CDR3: CASSRDTLGETQYF; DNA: TGTGCCAGCAGCAGGGACACTTTGGGAGAGACCCAGTACTTC
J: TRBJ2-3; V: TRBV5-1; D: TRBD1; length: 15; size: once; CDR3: CASSLQGSGTDTQYF; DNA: TGCGCCAGCAGCTTACAGGGGTCGGGGACAGATACGCAGTATTTT